Below, 8 T cell receptor beta chains from the same sample are listed, as sequenced in a study of blood T cell repertoires in COVID-19. Method: immunoSEQ multiplex PCR; TCRdb's copy keeps in-frame clones and lacks some. The sample shows approximately 45,000 clones, 86% of them seen only once. The sample comprised peripheral blood. These receptors all come from a man in his forties with active COVID-19.

V gene TRBV2 combines with J gene TRBJ1-4; D is undetermined. Trimming took off 9 bases at V and 5 bases at J, with 13 bases between the two ends. The CDR3 contains 13 residues. Looked up from germline, CDR1 is SNHLY and CDR2 is FYNNEI. CDR3 region: CASRLSWNEKLFF. In DNA form, the CDR3 reads TGTGCCAGTAGACTGTCCTGGAATGAAAAACTGTTTTTT.

The genes are TRBV9 and TRBJ1-2; D may be TRBD1 (6 bases). There are 15 residues in the CDR3. Trimming took 6 bases from V and 5 from J, leaving 20 bases between them. Germline assignment: CDR1 SGDLS and CDR2 YYNGEE. The CDR3 loop is CASTDRSLLNYGYTF. In DNA form, the CDR3 reads TGTGCCAGCACAGACAGGAGCCTATTGAATTATGGCTACACCTTC.

J is TRBJ2-7 and V is TRBV28; weak D call: TRBD2 (6 bases). The V end lost 5 bases, the J end lost 5 bases, and 25 bases lay between the germline ends. Germline-derived CDR1 and CDR2 are MDHEN and SYDVKM. The CDR3 spans 17 residues. CDR3 DNA: TGTGCCAGCAGTGACACCATTAAGAGGGACTTCCGTCACGAGCAGTACTTC. It yields the protein CASSDTIKRDFRHEQYF.

The V gene is TRBV27, the J gene TRBJ2-1; no firm D call. The CDR3 totals 13 residues. The ends were cut back, 3 bases at V and 1 base at J, with 4 bases in the middle. Germline V gene lookup returns CDR1 MNHEY and CDR2 SMNVEV (reference sequence). CDR3 in amino acids: CASSFHSYNEQFF. The CDR3, as DNA: TGTGCCAGCAGTTTCCATTCCTACAATGAGCAGTTCTTC.

This chain connects TRBV9 to TRBJ2-1, with 8 bases fitting TRBD2. With 5 bases clipped from V and 2 bases from J, the junction kept 6 bases outside the gene matches. CDR1 and CDR2 from the germline V gene are SGDLS and YYNGEE. This CDR3 contains 15 residues. The CDR3 region has the DNA TGTGCCAGCAGTTATACTAGCGGAGCCTACAATGAGCAGTTCTTC. Its protein product is CASSYTSGAYNEQFF.

This sequence joins TRBV5-1 and TRBJ1-4; 10 bases align to TRBD1. V was clipped by 3 bases and J by 7 bases; unmatched bases: 6. Germline CDR1 and CDR2: SGHRS and YFSETQ. This CDR3 region has 15 residues. The CDR3 DNA sequence: TGCGCCAGCAGCTGGGGACAGGGGTTGGGTGAAAAACTGTTTTTT. It is translated as CASSWGQGLGEKLFF.

CDR3 coding DNA: TGTGCCAGCAGTTCCCAAGACAGGGGCTGGGGTTCACCCCTCCACTTT. Its protein product is CASSSQDRGWGSPLHF. This sequence joins TRBV28 and TRBJ1-6, with TRBD1 matching over 8 bases. V lost 4 bases and J lost 9; bases outside the gene matches: 11. This CDR3 has 16 amino acids. The germline V gene has CDR1 MDHEN and CDR2 SYDVKM.

V gene TRBV30 combines with J gene TRBJ1-5; perhaps TRBD1 as D (5 bases). The CDR3 runs to 14 residues. Trimming pared 2 bases from V and 3 bases from J, leaving 11 bases between. Germline CDR1 is GTSNPN and CDR2 is SVGIG (reference sequence). For the CDR3, the DNA is TGTGCCTGGAGTTTGGGGCAGCACAATCAGCCCCAGCATTTT. It specifies CAWSLGQHNQPQHF.